This paragraph reports one T cell receptor (beta chain). What antigen it recognizes has not been identified. No per-base quality is available; no much larger clone lies one base away. The data belong to a study of OX40 agonist ivuxolimab in advanced cancers. For the wider study: Ivuxolimab was a fully human IgG2 agonistic monoclonal antibody targeting the costimulatory receptor OX40 (CD134). Intravenous ivuxolimab was administered to patients every 2 weeks at six dose levels: 0.01, 0.1, 0.3, 1.5, 3 and 10 mg/kg. Of the approximately 53 patients in dose escalation, around 19 had hepatocellular carcinoma, some 15 had melanoma, 9 had renal cell carcinoma and 9 had head and neck cancer. A male proportion of nearly 85% and a mean age of 60 years, ranging from about 23 to 79, were recorded for the dose-escalation cohort. Patients were allowed to have had prior anti-PD-1, anti-PD-L1 or anti-CTLA-4 therapy, and around 37% of the dose-escalation patients had previously received checkpoint inhibitors. Three dose-escalation patients achieved partial responses, one with hepatocellular carcinoma and two with cutaneous melanoma. Peripheral TCRbeta sequencing aimed to test whether ivuxolimab altered TCR sequence diversity and caused clonal T-cell expansion. The paper covers the monotherapy dose-escalation part of the phase I ivuxolimab trial, which included N of about 56 patients.

Study-wide conclusions, independent of this receptor: At doses of 0.1 to 3.0 mg/kg, clonal expansion of both CD4+ and CD8+ T cells in blood was seen between baseline and week 6. In the 0.1-3.0 mg/kg groups, partial responders had among the lowest normalized peripheral clonal expansion, particularly in CD8+ T cells. Low levels of normalized T-cell clonal expansion were also seen in some nonresponding patients. The antigen specificity of the peripheral T cells that underwent clonal expansion was not determined. On average, CD8+ T cells showed more expanded clones than CD4+ T cells after ivuxolimab.

Spanning cysteine to phenylalanine, the CDR3 consists of 16 amino acids. The only DNA kept is the CDR3, 48 bases in frame from the first base. The germline V gene encodes CDR1 SGHRS and CDR2 YFSETQ. For this chain, trimming is 2 bases at the V end and 2 bases at the J end, and the number of junction bases without a gene match is 6. To sequence the TCRbeta CDR3 region, genomic DNA was isolated from the sorted cells. TCRbeta CDR3 regions were sequenced using the immunoSEQ Assay. Here the immuneACCESS table is served through TCRdb, limited to in-frame sequences with V and J called. Missing clones are a known gap in these copies; in checked studies unresolved V genes cover under half, and the rest lacks a known reason. Across this sample there are about 79,000 clones, with over 70% seen only once. The ten largest clonotypes hold approximately 4.6% of the sample. The trial excluded patients who had a history of autoimmune disease or were on systemic immunosuppression. In every dose cohort, peripheral blood was drawn for TCR sequencing at baseline, cycle 4 day 1, and cycle 7 day 1. The samples were taken from a phase I, first-in-human, multicenter, open-label dose-escalation trial of ivuxolimab. The trial enrolled adults with locally advanced or metastatic head and neck squamous cell, hepatocellular, melanoma or renal cell carcinoma. CD4+ and CD8+ T cells were sorted separately from peripheral blood before TCR sequencing.

The V and J genes are TRBV5-1 and TRBJ2-3; 9 bases in the middle match TRBD2. Material: CD4+ or CD8+ T cells sorted from blood, obtained in a trial of the OX40 agonist ivuxolimab. The TCR comes from an adult with an advanced solid tumor such as melanoma, head and neck, liver or kidney cancer. In nucleotides, the sequence is TGCGCCAGCAGCTTTGGGACTAGCAGGACCACAGATACGCAGTATTTT. The translation is CASSFGTSRTTDTQYF.